This T cell receptor (beta chain) was obtained from a study of blood T cell repertoires in COVID-19 (dated by TCRdb to 2020 to 2022). Context from the whole study: Samples covering the acute and convalescent phases of COVID-19 were provided by collaborators in the United States, Italy and Spain. The prospective study material was composed of cDNA or gDNA derived from T cells, B-cell-depleted T cells, or PBMCs. Subjects who had been exposed to COVID-19, were actively infected with it, or had recovered from it provided the deeply sampled blood TCRbeta repertoires that made up the dataset. The repertoires were made available in a free public database intended to serve as a resource for research on the immune response to SARS-CoV-2. Samples came from the ongoing ImmuneRACE study (first 160 participants) plus 1,254 subjects from 6 global collaborators. Nearly every sample came with metadata listing a de-identified subject ID, COVID-19 status, age in years and sex. Where available, HLA class I and class II types were taken from metadata supplied by the sample provider and were not determined by assay-based typing. The study at large found these results: The quantity of clinical and demographic metadata differed by source and by participant and was supplied without curation.

In Seattle, one collaborating source enrolled patients while the infection was active and tracked those patients longitudinally over the course of disease. Each collaborating institution followed its own protocols to collect whole blood in K2EDTA tubes. Collaborator samples were shipped for TCRbeta analysis as frozen whole blood, isolated PBMCs, or DNA extracted from either sample type. A word on this clone: Its antigen is currently not known. No base quality values were provided; no much bigger clone lies one nucleotide off.

The immunoSEQ Assay, a bias-controlled multiplex PCR, was used to amplify TCRbeta CDR3 regions from genomic DNA. In the source study's methods: The number of nucleated cells in each sample was estimated by amplification of reference gene primers within the assay. To quantify the absolute abundance of each unique TCRbeta CDR3 rearrangement, sequence reads were collapsed and filtered. For each sample, productive Simpson clonality was calculated as the square root of Simpson's diversity index over productive rearrangements. Imported from immuneACCESS, the table was reduced by TCRdb to in-frame sequences with V and J called. These copies leave out some clones; in studies compared against another copy, an unresolved V gene accounts for under half, and the cause of the remainder is not known. V and J calls and clone size follow that table, whereas D and trimming were derived from the DNA. Recorded for this sample are tens of thousands of clones; roughly 90% of them occurred a single time. Around a fifth of the sample lies in the top ten.

The sample taken for sequencing was peripheral blood. The sequence was collected from a woman of 80 years or more with COVID-19, enrolled during active disease.

The sequenced DNA: TGTGCCAGCTCACCACGGGCAGGGAACACTGAAGCTTTCTTT. Its protein reads: CASSPRAGNTEAFF. Here the chain combines TRBV18 and TRBJ1-1; the D gene lacks a confident call. Based on the germline V gene, the CDR1 and CDR2 sequences are KGHSH and LQKENI. V drops 1 base and J drops 1 base, leaving 7 bases in between. Counted from cysteine to phenylalanine, this CDR3 has 14 amino acids. Of all the DNA, just the CDR3 is kept, 42 bases in frame from base 1.